Listed below are T cell receptor beta chains from one sample, sequenced in a study of cytomegalovirus exposure and HLA in healthy donors. Generated by immunoSEQ multiplex PCR, the TCRdb table keeps only in-frame clones and is missing some. In the table there are 300,000 to 450,000 clones, 70% to 90% of which are singletons. Source material: PBMCs. These receptors all stem from a woman in her late teens or twenties in good health and CMV-seronegative. CDR3s include the opening cysteine and the closing phenylalanine or tryptophan. The D gene is left open where the match is weak. Not all rows give a size; the values are once, few, many and, for expanded clones, a class.

v_call: TRBV29-1; clone_size: NA; d_call: TRBD1; j_call: TRBJ2-7; cdr3_nt: TGCAGCGTTCTGACAGGGAAGGGCTCCTACGAGCAGTACTTC; cdr3_aa: CSVLTGKGSYEQYF
v_call: TRBV4-1; clone_size: NA; d_call: TRBD2; j_call: TRBJ2-7; cdr3_nt: TGCGCCAGCAGCCAAGATGCTAGCGGGAACGAGCAGTACTTC; cdr3_aa: CASSQDASGNEQYF
v_call: TRBV27; clone_size: NA; d_call: NA; j_call: TRBJ2-1; cdr3_nt: TGTGCCAGCAGTGCCCAAGTACTAGCTCGCTTTTACAATGAGCAGTTCTTC; cdr3_aa: CASSAQVLARFYNEQFF
v_call: TRBV19; clone_size: NA; d_call: TRBD1; j_call: TRBJ2-7; cdr3_nt: TGTGCCAGTAGTCCGAAACTTGGACAGGGGTTCGAGCAGTACTTC; cdr3_aa: CASSPKLGQGFEQYF
v_call: TRBV7-3; clone_size: NA; d_call: NA; j_call: TRBJ2-7; cdr3_nt: TGTGCCAGCAGCTTAAACAGTGGGAGCTCCTACGAGCAGTACTTC; cdr3_aa: CASSLNSGSSYEQYF
v_call: TRBV6-5; clone_size: NA; d_call: TRBD1; j_call: TRBJ2-1; cdr3_nt: TGTGCCAGCAGTTCCCCGGGACAGGGGGTCGATGAGCAGTTCTTC; cdr3_aa: CASSSPGQGVDEQFF
v_call: TRBV30; clone_size: few; d_call: TRBD1; j_call: TRBJ1-5; cdr3_nt: TGTGCCTGGTGTAGACAGGGGCGCGGGCCCCAGCATTTT; cdr3_aa: CAWCRQGRGPQHF
v_call: TRBV7-9; clone_size: NA; d_call: TRBD1; j_call: TRBJ1-4; cdr3_nt: TGTGCCAGCAGAACTCAAAAAGACAGGGATGAAAAACTGTTTTTT; cdr3_aa: CASRTQKDRDEKLFF
v_call: TRBV5-1; clone_size: NA; d_call: TRBD1; j_call: TRBJ1-6; cdr3_nt: TGCGCCAGCAGCTTACTACAGGGGGCGAATTCACCCCTCCACTTT; cdr3_aa: CASSLLQGANSPLHF
v_call: TRBV7-9; clone_size: NA; d_call: NA; j_call: TRBJ2-5; cdr3_nt: TGTGCCAGCCAAAGAGGCCAAGAGACCCAGTACTTC; cdr3_aa: CASQRGQETQYF
v_call: TRBV28; clone_size: NA; d_call: NA; j_call: TRBJ2-5; cdr3_nt: TGTGCCAGCAGTCGACTAGTTGGGGAGACCCAGTACTTC; cdr3_aa: CASSRLVGETQYF
v_call: TRBV7-9; clone_size: NA; d_call: NA; j_call: TRBJ2-1; cdr3_nt: TGTGCCAGCAGCTCCCTCCGCGCCTTAGTGTTTCCCCAGTTCTTC; cdr3_aa: CASSSLRALVFPQFF
v_call: TRBV28; clone_size: once; d_call: NA; j_call: TRBJ1-6; cdr3_nt: TGTGCCAGCAGTTTTGGAGGCAGCTTTCAGGAGGTCCTCCACTTT; cdr3_aa: CASSFGGSFQEVLHF
v_call: TRBV7-3; clone_size: NA; d_call: TRBD2; j_call: TRBJ2-1; cdr3_nt: TGTGCCAGCAGCCCCAGGGGCGGGAGGGATGAGCAGTTCTTC; cdr3_aa: CASSPRGGRDEQFF
v_call: TRBV19; clone_size: NA; d_call: TRBD1; j_call: TRBJ1-1; cdr3_nt: TGTGCCAGTCGTAAGGGACAGAGAGACACTGAAGCTTTCTTT; cdr3_aa: CASRKGQRDTEAFF
v_call: TRBV18; clone_size: NA; d_call: TRBD2; j_call: TRBJ2-7; cdr3_nt: TGTGCCAGCTCACCACCCGGGACTAGCGGAGGTGGGCAGTACTTC; cdr3_aa: CASSPPGTSGGGQYF
v_call: TRBV11-2; clone_size: NA; d_call: TRBD1; j_call: TRBJ2-7; cdr3_nt: TGTGCCAGCAGCTTACCTGAGACAGGGATCTACGAGCAGTACTTC; cdr3_aa: CASSLPETGIYEQYF
v_call: TRBV28; clone_size: NA; d_call: NA; j_call: TRBJ1-1; cdr3_nt: TGTGCCAGCAGTTACCAGTTGAACACTGAAGCTTTCTTT; cdr3_aa: CASSYQLNTEAFF
v_call: TRBV28; clone_size: NA; d_call: TRBD1; j_call: TRBJ1-1; cdr3_nt: TGTGCCAGCAGTGCTCCGGGACAGGGGAGCACTGAAGCTTTCTTT; cdr3_aa: CASSAPGQGSTEAFF
v_call: TRBV12-1; clone_size: NA; d_call: NA; j_call: TRBJ2-3; cdr3_nt: TGTGCCAGCAGCTTTAAGCGGGTACCCACAGATACGCAGTATTTT; cdr3_aa: CASSFKRVPTDTQYF
v_call: TRBV28; clone_size: NA; d_call: TRBD2; j_call: TRBJ2-7; cdr3_nt: TGTGCCAGCAGTCTACCTTTCACCGGGACTAGCGGCTACGAGCAGTACTTC; cdr3_aa: CASSLPFTGTSGYEQYF
v_call: TRBV27; clone_size: NA; d_call: TRBD1; j_call: TRBJ2-7; cdr3_nt: TGTGCCAGCAGAGCACAGGGGGCAGAAGAGCAGTACTTC; cdr3_aa: CASRAQGAEEQYF
v_call: TRBV6-1; clone_size: NA; d_call: NA; j_call: TRBJ1-2; cdr3_nt: TGTGCCAGCAGTGCTGGGCCCGGGGGGGGGCGAGGCTACACCTTC; cdr3_aa: CASSAGPGGGRGYTF
v_call: TRBV5-1; clone_size: NA; d_call: TRBD2; j_call: TRBJ2-2; cdr3_nt: TGCGCCAGCAGCCTCCGGGGGGGACGGGACACCGGGGAGCTGTTTTTT; cdr3_aa: CASSLRGGRDTGELFF
v_call: TRBV7-2; clone_size: few; d_call: NA; j_call: TRBJ2-1; cdr3_nt: TGTGCCAGCACCCCTTATAACTACAATGAGCAGTTCTTC; cdr3_aa: CASTPYNYNEQFF
v_call: TRBV7-9; clone_size: NA; d_call: NA; j_call: TRBJ1-4; cdr3_nt: TGTGCCATCTACCCGAGGACAGAAGGTCATGAAAAACTGTTTTTT; cdr3_aa: CAIYPRTEGHEKLFF
v_call: TRBV4-1; clone_size: NA; d_call: NA; j_call: TRBJ2-2; cdr3_nt: TGCGCCAGCAGCGGCAGGGCTTTAGGGGAGCTGTTTTTT; cdr3_aa: CASSGRALGELFF
v_call: TRBV4-1; clone_size: NA; d_call: NA; j_call: TRBJ1-5; cdr3_nt: TGCGCCAGCAGCGAAACGACAGGCTATCAGCCCCAGCATTTT; cdr3_aa: CASSETTGYQPQHF
v_call: TRBV5-4; clone_size: NA; d_call: TRBD2; j_call: TRBJ2-3; cdr3_nt: TGTGCCAGCAGCGTACGACTAGCCTACACAGATACGCAGTATTTT; cdr3_aa: CASSVRLAYTDTQYF
v_call: TRBV7-9; clone_size: NA; d_call: NA; j_call: TRBJ1-1; cdr3_nt: TGTGCCAGCAGCTTAGGGCATATCCGCGACGGGGACACTGAAGCTTTCTTT; cdr3_aa: CASSLGHIRDGDTEAFF
v_call: TRBV30; clone_size: NA; d_call: NA; j_call: TRBJ1-3; cdr3_nt: TGTGCCTGGAGTTCGAGCGGAAACACCATATATTTT; cdr3_aa: CAWSSSGNTIYF
v_call: TRBV29-1; clone_size: NA; d_call: NA; j_call: TRBJ2-7; cdr3_nt: TGCAGCGTTGAGGGCAGATCCTACGAGCAGTACTTC; cdr3_aa: CSVEGRSYEQYF
v_call: TRBV28; clone_size: NA; d_call: TRBD2; j_call: TRBJ2-3; cdr3_nt: TGTGCCAGCAGTTTAGCGGGAGAGTCGACAGATACGCAGTATTTT; cdr3_aa: CASSLAGESTDTQYF
v_call: TRBV29-1; clone_size: NA; d_call: TRBD2; j_call: TRBJ2-3; cdr3_nt: TGCAGCATCCTAGCGGGAGGCTACACAGATACGCAGTATTTT; cdr3_aa: CSILAGGYTDTQYF
v_call: TRBV5-1; clone_size: NA; d_call: TRBD1; j_call: TRBJ1-1; cdr3_nt: TGCGCTAGCAGGGGGCCTTTGAACACTGAAGCTTTCTTT; cdr3_aa: CASRGPLNTEAFF
v_call: TRBV27; clone_size: NA; d_call: TRBD2; j_call: TRBJ2-1; cdr3_nt: TGTGCCAGCAGTTTCGGCCCACTAGCGACTGAGCAGTTCTTC; cdr3_aa: CASSFGPLATEQFF
v_call: TRBV7-8; clone_size: NA; d_call: TRBD2; j_call: TRBJ2-5; cdr3_nt: TGTGCCAGCAGCTTTGGGAGGGCCCTCAGGGAGACCCAGTACTTC; cdr3_aa: CASSFGRALRETQYF
v_call: TRBV27; clone_size: NA; d_call: TRBD1; j_call: TRBJ1-2; cdr3_nt: TGTGCCAGCAGTTTACAGACAGGGGGACGAATAGCTAACTATGGCTACACCTTC; cdr3_aa: CASSLQTGGRIANYGYTF
v_call: TRBV28; clone_size: NA; d_call: NA; j_call: TRBJ1-5; cdr3_nt: TGTGCCAGCAGTTGGGTCCGGGGGGCGAGTTTTGGCAATCAGCCCCAGCATTTT; cdr3_aa: CASSWVRGASFGNQPQHF
v_call: TRBV7-2; clone_size: NA; d_call: NA; j_call: TRBJ2-7; cdr3_nt: TGTGCCAGCAGCTTAGATACGGGCGAGCAGTACTTC; cdr3_aa: CASSLDTGEQYF
v_call: TRBV5-6; clone_size: NA; d_call: TRBD1; j_call: TRBJ2-5; cdr3_nt: TGTGCCAGCTTGCCGTGGGCAGGGGGCCTAGAGACCCAGTACTTC; cdr3_aa: CASLPWAGGLETQYF
v_call: TRBV28; clone_size: once; d_call: NA; j_call: TRBJ2-1; cdr3_nt: TGTGCCAGCATTAAGGGGGGGGTTTTCTCCTACAATGAGCAGTTCTTC; cdr3_aa: CASIKGGVFSYNEQFF
v_call: TRBV6-1; clone_size: once; d_call: NA; j_call: TRBJ2-3; cdr3_nt: TGTGCCAGCAGTGAATGGGGGCAGGGCACAGATACGCAGTATTTT; cdr3_aa: CASSEWGQGTDTQYF
v_call: TRBV30; clone_size: once; d_call: NA; j_call: TRBJ1-1; cdr3_nt: TGTGCCTGGAGTAACGGTCCTGGGGGGGGTACTGAAGCTTTCTTT; cdr3_aa: CAWSNGPGGGTEAFF
v_call: TRBV9; clone_size: NA; d_call: NA; j_call: TRBJ1-2; cdr3_nt: TGTGCCAGCAGCGAGCCCTTTAGGGGTGGCTACACCTTC; cdr3_aa: CASSEPFRGGYTF
v_call: TRBV10-3; clone_size: NA; d_call: NA; j_call: TRBJ2-2; cdr3_nt: TGTGCCAGCGGCCCCGGCGTGGTGGGCACCGGGGAGCTGTTTTTT; cdr3_aa: CASGPGVVGTGELFF
v_call: TRBV29-1; clone_size: NA; d_call: NA; j_call: TRBJ1-5; cdr3_nt: TGCAGCGTTGTTTGGGGGGTCTCAAATCAGCCCCAGCATTTT; cdr3_aa: CSVVWGVSNQPQHF
v_call: TRBV27; clone_size: once; d_call: NA; j_call: TRBJ2-1; cdr3_nt: TGTGCCAGCAGTCTCCTCCCGGCCGGGTCCTACAATGAGCAGTTCTTC; cdr3_aa: CASSLLPAGSYNEQFF
v_call: TRBV2; clone_size: NA; d_call: NA; j_call: TRBJ2-3; cdr3_nt: TGTGCCAGCAGTCCAGCAGATACGCAGTATTTT; cdr3_aa: CASSPADTQYF
v_call: TRBV7-9; clone_size: NA; d_call: NA; j_call: TRBJ1-1; cdr3_nt: TGTGCCAGCAGCTCCGGGACATTGAACACTGAAGCTTTCTTT; cdr3_aa: CASSSGTLNTEAFF
v_call: TRBV5-1; clone_size: NA; d_call: NA; j_call: TRBJ2-3; cdr3_nt: TGCGCCAGCAGCCAACGCGGTGCAGATACGCAGTATTTT; cdr3_aa: CASSQRGADTQYF
v_call: TRBV23-1; clone_size: NA; d_call: NA; j_call: TRBJ2-2; cdr3_nt: TGCGCCAGCAGGAAGACAGGGGAGGGCGGGGAGCTGTTTTTT; cdr3_aa: CASRKTGEGGELFF
v_call: TRBV18; clone_size: NA; d_call: NA; j_call: TRBJ2-2; cdr3_nt: TGTGCCAGCTCACTTAACCGAGCAGGCCAATCGAACACCGGGGAGCTGTTTTTT; cdr3_aa: CASSLNRAGQSNTGELFF
v_call: TRBV4-1; clone_size: NA; d_call: TRBD1; j_call: TRBJ1-1; cdr3_nt: TGCGCCAGCAGCCCTTTCTCGGACAGGGAGGCTTTCTTT; cdr3_aa: CASSPFSDREAFF
v_call: TRBV6-5; clone_size: NA; d_call: TRBD1; j_call: TRBJ2-1; cdr3_nt: TGTGCCAGCAGTTATAGCGAGGGGACAGGCAATGAGCAGTTCTTC; cdr3_aa: CASSYSEGTGNEQFF
v_call: TRBV5-1; clone_size: once; d_call: TRBD1; j_call: TRBJ1-2; cdr3_nt: TGCGCCAGCAGTAAAGGACAGGGGATGAATGGCTACACCTTC; cdr3_aa: CASSKGQGMNGYTF
v_call: TRBV7-9; clone_size: NA; d_call: TRBD1; j_call: TRBJ1-6; cdr3_nt: TGTGCCAGCAGCCCGGGACAGTTAAATTCACCCCTCCACTTT; cdr3_aa: CASSPGQLNSPLHF
v_call: TRBV19; clone_size: NA; d_call: NA; j_call: TRBJ1-6; cdr3_nt: TGTGCGACCCGGCGGCAATATAATTCACCCCTCCACTTT; cdr3_aa: CATRRQYNSPLHF
v_call: TRBV27; clone_size: NA; d_call: TRBD1; j_call: TRBJ1-2; cdr3_nt: TGTGCCAGCAGTTCTCCAGGGGGCAGTGGTGGCTACACCTTC; cdr3_aa: CASSSPGGSGGYTF
v_call: TRBV27; clone_size: once; d_call: NA; j_call: TRBJ2-5; cdr3_nt: TGTGCCAGCAGTAGAGGACAGCCCCGAACACAAGAGACCCAGTACTTC; cdr3_aa: CASSRGQPRTQETQYF